These 10 T cell receptor beta chains share one sample of origin, sequenced in a study of radiation and T cells in renal cell carcinoma. The time point: blood 2 weeks post-SBRT. Documented treatment: 15 Gy SBRT to primary tumor, nephrectomy 4 weeks later. Produced via immunoSEQ multiplex PCR; TCRdb's table is partial and in-frame only. The data contain 100,000 to 150,000 clones, roughly four fifths of them singletons. Specimen: blood, collected from a patient whose treatment included radiotherapy and nephrectomy. Receptors originate from a woman aged 60 to 75 with renal cell carcinoma.

The chain carries TRBV4-3 and TRBJ1-2, with D perhaps TRBD1 (6 bases). Trimming left V 0 bases short and J 5 bases short, with 13 bases between. Germline V lookup: CDR1 LGHNA, CDR2 YSLEER. CDR3 size: 15 residues. The CDR3 region is CASSQDRGGAYGYTF. CDR3 DNA sequence: TGCGCCAGCAGCCAAGATCGGGGGGGCGCTTATGGCTACACCTTC.

Here the CDR3 reads CATSREGAWAYEQYF. The CDR3 DNA follows: TGTGCCACCAGCAGAGAAGGGGCGTGGGCCTACGAGCAGTACTTC. The chain combines TRBV15 with TRBJ2-7; tentative D call: TRBD1 (5 bases). Between the trimmed V and J ends, which lost 0 bases and 2 bases, there was a span of 11 bases. CDR1 and CDR2 (germline): LNHNV, YYDKDF (reference sequence). This CDR3 region has 15 residues. The entire variable domain, with the rest obtained from reference TRBV15 and TRBJ2-7, is as follows: DAMVIQNPRYQVTQFGKPVTLSCSQTLNHNVMYWYQQKSSQAPKLLFHYYDKDFNNEADTPDNFQSRRPNTSFCFLDIRSPGLGDTAMYLCATSREGAWAYEQYFGPGTRLTVT.

The rearrangement joins TRBV9 to TRBJ2-2, with D possibly being TRBD1 or TRBD2 (5 bases each). This CDR3 spans 16 amino acids. V lost 0 bases and J lost 8, with 17 bases in between. Per germline, CDR1 SGDLS and CDR2 YYNGEE. The DNA for the CDR3 is TGTGCCAGCAGCGTAGAAGGGGACGGCCTTGCGGGGGAGCTGTTTTTT. Translation gives CASSVEGDGLAGELFF.

This clone was seen a single time. The V and J genes are TRBV27 and TRBJ1-2; the match to TRBD1 covers 7 bases. CDR3 length: 13 residues. The trim removed 7 bases at V and 8 bases at J, leaving 10 bases unmatched. Germline V gene lookup returns CDR1 MNHEY and CDR2 SMNVEV (reference sequence). The CDR3 sequence: CASKMTGWQGYTF. The DNA for the CDR3 is TGTGCCAGCAAAATGACAGGGTGGCAGGGCTACACCTTC.

This chain uses TRBV19 with TRBJ1-2, with TRBD1 matching 7 bases. V trimming: 6 bases; J trimming: 6 bases; junction bases outside the gene matches: 16. CDR3 size: 16 residues. The germline CDR1 and CDR2 sequences are LNHDA and SQIVND (reference sequence). The CDR3: CASRTPTGKGPNGYTF. DNA of the CDR3: TGTGCCAGTAGGACACCGACAGGGAAGGGACCAAATGGCTACACCTTC.

For the CDR3, the DNA is TGTGCCAGCAGCTTAGAGGGGACCCTTCAGGCAGATACGCAGTATTTT. It is translated as CASSLEGTLQADTQYF. This chain uses TRBV7-9 with TRBJ2-3; either TRBD1 or TRBD2 may fit D (5 bases each). From germline, CDR1 is SEHNR and CDR2 FQNEAQ (reference sequence). CDR3 length: 16 amino acids. V lost 1 base and J lost 4, with 15 bases in between.

J is TRBJ2-7 and V is TRBV29-1; D possibly uses TRBD1 or TRBD2 (6 bases each). Germline CDR1 and CDR2: SQVTM and ANQGSEA. The CDR3 is made up of 15 amino acids. V lost 5 bases, J lost 6 bases, and 23 bases lay in between. As DNA, the CDR3 is TGCAGCGTTCGGGGGCGGGGCGGGCAATGGGGCGAGCAGTACTTC. It translates to CSVRGRGGQWGEQYF.

The rearrangement links TRBV30 to TRBJ1-1; TRBD1 matches at 7 bases. The CDR3 extends over 20 amino acids. The V and J ends lost 0 bases and 7 bases, in that order; junction bases with no gene match: 26. The V gene's germline CDR1 is GTSNPN and CDR2 SVGIG (reference sequence). CDR3 amino acids: CAWSVLFDRAAGGVSDEAFF. CDR3 DNA sequence: TGTGCCTGGAGTGTACTTTTTGACAGGGCCGCTGGGGGGGTATCAGATGAAGCTTTCTTT.

V usage is TRBV7-2 and J usage is TRBJ1-1; D is perhaps TRBD1 (5 bases). The length of the CDR3 is 14 residues. Trimming removed 4 bases at V and 5 bases at J, with 14 bases between. Germline CDR1 reads SGHTA; CDR2 reads FQGNSA. CDR3 in amino acids: CASSSVQGQTEAFF. The CDR3, as DNA: TGTGCCAGCAGCTCCGTCCAGGGTCAGACTGAAGCTTTCTTT.

This chain joins TRBV4-3 and TRBJ2-3; TRBD2 aligns across 7 bases. The CDR3 extends over 19 amino acids. The germline CDR1 and CDR2 sequences are LGHNA and YSLEER. The V segment lost 0 bases and the J segment 5 bases; nucleotides outside the gene matches: 17. CDR3: CASSQDLETLAGAGDTQYF. The CDR3, as DNA: TGCGCCAGCAGCCAAGATCTCGAGACTTTGGCGGGAGCAGGAGATACGCAGTATTTT.